What follows are 20 T cell receptor beta chains derived from one specimen sequenced in a study of T cell responses to AZD1222 COVID-19 vaccine. Profiling relied on immunoSEQ multiplex PCR, and the TCRdb table lists in-frame clones only, not all of them. The sample includes approximately 170,000 clones, roughly 90% seen only once; the top ten take about 4.5%. Sequenced here: peripheral blood, sampled on day 0 of AZD1222 vaccination. The receptor set was obtained from an adult in good health.

The V call is TRBV7-9, the J call TRBJ1-4; D remains ambiguous. The CDR3 extends over 16 amino acids. Per the germline V gene, CDR1 is SEHNR and CDR2 is FQNEAQ (reference sequence). Trimming took off 2 bases at V and 4 bases at J, with 14 bases between the two ends. The CDR3 protein is CASSLSPRQLNEKLFF. The CDR3 nucleotides read TGTGCCAGCAGCTTATCCCCCCGCCAGCTTAATGAAAAACTGTTTTTT.

V and J are TRBV11-2 and TRBJ1-6; D not certain. Per germline, CDR1 SGHAT and CDR2 FQNNGV. The CDR3 sequence is 15 residues long. V was shortened by 4 bases and J by 4 bases, with 11 bases between the two germline ends. CDR3 loop: CASSSTEVYNSPLHF. Written as DNA, the CDR3 is TGTGCCAGCAGCTCGACCGAAGTTTATAATTCACCCCTCCACTTT.

V is TRBV27 and J is TRBJ2-7; 10 positions agree with TRBD2. From germline, CDR1 is MNHEY and CDR2 SMNVEV (reference sequence). V lost 2 bases to trimming and J lost 0 bases; unmatched junction nucleotides: 10. The CDR3 is 18 residues long. The CDR3, as DNA: TGTGCCAGCAGTTTACTACCTAGCGGGAGCCATAGCTCCTACGAGCAGTACTTC. Translating gives CASSLLPSGSHSSYEQYF.

This chain uses TRBV10-3 with TRBJ1-1; no definite D call. This CDR3 is built from 15 residues. Germline V lookup: CDR1 ENHRY, CDR2 SYGVKD. Deletions cut 2 bases from V and 4 bases from J, with 14 bases between. CDR3 DNA: TGTGCCATCAGTGAGCTACCGGGGTCGGGCACTGAAGCTTTCTTT. Residues: CAISELPGSGTEAFF.

The chain combines TRBV6-1 with TRBJ2-1; D gene unclear. CDR1 is MNHNS and CDR2 is SASEGT in the germline V gene. The CDR3 sequence is 16 residues long. V was trimmed by 3 bases and J by 7 bases, leaving 19 bases between them. The CDR3 DNA follows: TGTGCCAGCAGTGACGGACCGTCTTCCCTTTCTAATGAGCAGTTCTTC. Translation: CASSDGPSSLSNEQFF.

This sequence joins TRBV19 and TRBJ2-1; D is possibly TRBD1 (6 bases). Trimming pared 6 bases from V and 4 bases from J, leaving 13 bases between. The germline V gene encodes CDR1 LNHDA and CDR2 SQIVND (reference sequence). CDR3 size: 14 residues. The CDR3 sequence is CASRGVGQYNEQFF. The CDR3 DNA sequence: TGTGCCAGTAGAGGGGTTGGACAGTACAATGAGCAGTTCTTC.

The J gene is TRBJ2-7, the V gene TRBV5-3; D gene ambiguous. TRBV5-3 is marked as an open reading frame, function uncertain. The length of the CDR3 is 15 residues. The germline V and J ends were trimmed by 0 bases and 4 bases, with 14 bases remaining between them. The CDR3 DNA sequence: TGTGCCAGAAGCTTGGTGGAGAAAAATTGGTACGAGCAGTACTTC. Translated: CARSLVEKNWYEQYF.

The chain couples TRBV28 to TRBJ2-6; TRBD1 is a possible D gene (8 bases). V gave up 8 bases and J gave up 0 bases, with 17 bases separating them. This CDR3 contains 17 residues. CDR1 and CDR2 from the germline V gene are MDHEN and SYDVKM. DNA for the CDR3: TGTGCCAGCGGAACAGGGGGGGTCAGCTCTGGGGCCAACGTCCTGACTTTC. It yields the protein CASGTGGVSSGANVLTF.

The J gene is TRBJ2-7, the V gene TRBV29-1; 10 nucleotides match TRBD1. J lost 3 bases, V lost 5 bases, and 13 bases had no gene match. This CDR3 spans 16 amino acids. The germline gives CDR1 SQVTM, CDR2 ANQGSEA. This chain's CDR3 is CSVSPGQGSLYYEQYF. DNA of the CDR3: TGCAGCGTTTCCCCGGGACAGGGGTCTCTCTACTACGAGCAGTACTTC.

This clone appeared once. This chain connects TRBV18 to TRBJ1-5; D not resolved. V was clipped by 1 base and J by 5 bases, with 6 bases between them. Per germline, CDR1 KGHSH and CDR2 LQKENI. This CDR3 spans 13 amino acids. CDR3 in amino acids: CASSPREDQPQHF. Written as DNA, the CDR3 is TGTGCCAGCTCACCACGGGAGGATCAGCCCCAGCATTTT. The full variable domain, completed using reference TRBV18 and TRBJ1-5, is NAGVMQNPRHLVRRRGQEARLRCSPMKGHSHVYWYRQLPEEGLKFMVYLQKENIIDESGMPKERFSAEFPKEGPSILRIQQVVRGDSAAYFCASSPREDQPQHFGDGTRLSIL.

The V call is TRBV18, the J call TRBJ2-7; the D is unclear. V lost 2 bases and J 5 bases, leaving 10 bases between the germline ends. From germline, CDR1 is KGHSH and CDR2 LQKENI. The CDR3 totals 13 residues. This CDR3 reads CASSPNKVDEQYF. The CDR3 DNA follows: TGTGCCAGCTCACCAAACAAGGTCGACGAGCAGTACTTC.

J is TRBJ2-1 and V is TRBV13; D might be TRBD2 (6 bases). This CDR3 region has 14 residues. CDR1 is PRHDT, CDR2 FYEKMQ, per germline (reference sequence). Trimming took off 7 bases at V and 13 bases at J, with 23 bases between the two ends. The CDR3 loop is CASNPRRTSSTQFF. The CDR3 bases are TGTGCCAGCAACCCAAGAAGAACTAGCAGTACACAGTTCTTC.

The V and J genes are TRBV12-5 and TRBJ1-1; no clear D gene. Germline V gene lookup returns CDR1 LGHNT and CDR2 FRNRAP. This CDR3 has 12 amino acids. With 6 bases removed from V and 4 bases from J, the gap between germline ends came to 9 bases. CDR3 in amino acids: CASGSGSTEAFF. For the CDR3, the DNA is TGTGCTAGTGGGAGTGGGAGCACTGAAGCTTTCTTT.

V usage is TRBV27 and J usage is TRBJ2-7; D ambiguous. The germline gives CDR1 MNHEY, CDR2 SMNVEV (reference sequence). This CDR3 region has 13 residues. The V and J ends lost 5 bases and 4 bases respectively, with 12 bases between them. The CDR3 sequence is CASSPYSSYEQYF. CDR3 DNA sequence: TGTGCCAGCAGTCCTTACTCGTCATACGAGCAGTACTTC.

V is TRBV5-1 and J is TRBJ2-1; 10 positions agree with TRBD2. The germline V gene has CDR1 SGHRS and CDR2 YFSETQ. This CDR3 has 16 amino acids. V shed 2 bases and J 4 bases; nucleotides not matched to a gene: 6. The CDR3 here is CASSLSSGSLYNEQFF. The CDR3 nucleotides read TGCGCCAGCAGCTTATCTAGCGGGAGCCTGTACAATGAGCAGTTCTTC.

This chain links TRBV3-1 (or the pseudogene TRBV3-2) with TRBJ1-2; no definite D call. V was clipped by 5 bases and J by 0 bases, with 10 bases between them. Germline CDR1 and CDR2: LGHDT and YNNKEL (reference sequence). This CDR3 comprises 14 residues. The CDR3 nucleotides are TGTGCCAGCAGCGAGGATGGAGCTAACTATGGCTACACCTTC. Translating gives CASSEDGANYGYTF.

The genes are TRBV30 and TRBJ1-2; no reliable D call. V was clipped by 4 bases and J by 6 bases, with 9 bases between them. The V gene's germline CDR1 is GTSNPN and CDR2 SVGIG (reference sequence). The CDR3 spans 11 residues. The CDR3 loop is CAWKFQDGYTF. CDR3 DNA: TGTGCCTGGAAATTTCAAGATGGCTACACCTTC.

This clone was detected only once. The rearrangement joins TRBV24-1 to TRBJ1-2; D not resolved. Between the trimmed V and J ends, which lost 0 bases and 4 bases, there was a span of 8 bases. This CDR3 comprises 14 residues. Germline loops: CDR1 KGHDR, CDR2 SFDVKD. The chain's CDR3 is CATSDLSKGYGYTF. As DNA, the CDR3 is TGTGCCACCAGTGATTTGAGCAAGGGCTATGGCTACACCTTC.

The J gene is TRBJ2-1, the V gene TRBV19; D ambiguous. The V and J ends lost 0 bases and 13 bases respectively, with 10 bases between them. Germline CDR1 and CDR2: LNHDA and SQIVND (reference sequence). CDR3 length: 12 amino acids. The CDR3 coding sequence is TGTGCCAGTAGTATAGAAACACAGAATCAGTTCTTC. Its protein is CASSIETQNQFF.

The CDR3 is CASTEDRENYEQYF. CDR3 nucleotide sequence: TGTGCCAGCACCGAAGACAGGGAGAACTACGAGCAGTACTTC. This chain joins TRBV6-5 and TRBJ2-7; TRBD1 matches 7 bases. Germline V gives CDR1 MNHEY, CDR2 SVGAGI. The trim removed 7 bases at V and 3 bases at J, leaving 9 bases unmatched. The CDR3 consists of 14 residues.